This TCR beta chain was found in a study of T cell repertoires in aging, cancer and after chemotherapy. The germline gives CDR1 MNHEY, CDR2 SMNVEV (reference sequence). The CDR3 extends over 16 amino acids. Trimming cost V 3 bases and J 7 bases, with 16 bases left between them. Peripheral blood genomic DNA, not sorted cells or RNA, was the template. Rearranged V-D-J TRB sequences were amplified with a mixed TRB-A/B primer pool. Each CDR3 protein gets one entry after TCRdb re-called the multiplex PCR reads with MiXCR. The data hold about 10,000 distinct CDR3 sequences, with about 31% observed a single time.

This sequence originates from a human donor in good health. The donor label of this sample is uncertain. V gene TRBV27 combines with J gene TRBJ1-6; perhaps TRBD1 as D (6 bases). Sequencing input: blood. The CDR3, as DNA: TGTGCCAGCAGTTTTAGCGGGGGGGCCGGGAATTCACCCCTCCACTTT. It is translated as CASSFSGGAGNSPLHF.